What follows is one TCR beta chain and its context. Bulk CD8+ and CD4+ cells came from magnetic negative isolation; CD8+ TEMRA by FACS. RNA amounts of roughly 0.45 to 1 ug underwent reverse transcription with random hexamers. The amplification used immunoSEQ multiplex PCR on TCR beta CDR3; it spanned 54 Vbeta and 13 Jbeta. In TCRdb, the immunoSEQ multiplex PCR reads were re-called with MiXCR into one record per CDR3 protein. The table includes about 150,000 distinct CDR3 sequences, 95% to 96% detected once. These data originate in a study of CD8 T cells in Susac syndrome. Sequencing was done on a sample of CD8+ T cells from PBMCs. This TCR was sampled from a human donor with multiple sclerosis.

The CDR3: CASSEGQGATEAFF. The CDR3 DNA reads as TGTGCCAGCAGTGAAGGGCAGGGAGCGACTGAAGCTTTCTTT. The genes are TRBV2 and TRBJ1-1; possibly TRBD1 for D (5 bases). The CDR3 is 14 amino acids. Germline lookup yields CDR1 SNHLY and CDR2 FYNNEI. The V and J ends lost 1 base and 5 bases respectively, with 11 bases between them. The full variable domain, rest sourced from reference TRBV2 and TRBJ1-1, is EPEVTQTPSHQVTQMGQEVILRCVPISNHLYFYWYRQILGQKVEFLVSFYNNEISEKSEIFDDQFSVERPDGSNFTLKIRSTKLEDSAMYFCASSEGQGATEAFFGQGTRLTVV.